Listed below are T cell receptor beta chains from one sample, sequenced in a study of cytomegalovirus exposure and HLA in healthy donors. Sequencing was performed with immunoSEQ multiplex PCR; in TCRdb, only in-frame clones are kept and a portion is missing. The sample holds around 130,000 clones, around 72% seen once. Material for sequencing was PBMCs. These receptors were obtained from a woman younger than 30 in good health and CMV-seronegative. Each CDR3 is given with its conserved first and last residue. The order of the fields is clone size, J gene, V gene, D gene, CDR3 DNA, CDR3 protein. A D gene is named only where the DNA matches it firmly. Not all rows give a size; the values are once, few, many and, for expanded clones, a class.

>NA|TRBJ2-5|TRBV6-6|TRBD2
TGTGCCAGCAGTTACTCTCCAGCGGGAGCTTCAGAGACCCAGTACTTC
CASSYSPAGASETQYF
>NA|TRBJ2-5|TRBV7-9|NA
TGTGCCAGCAGCCTTTGGGCTCAAGAGACCCAGTACTTC
CASSLWAQETQYF
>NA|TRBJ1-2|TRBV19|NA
TGTGCCAGTAGTATCCTTGGACAGCCTACTAACTATGGCTACACCTTC
CASSILGQPTNYGYTF
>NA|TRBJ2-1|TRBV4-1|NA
TGCGCCAGCAGCCAAGATGCGGTAGCGGCCTACAATGAGCAGTTCTTC
CASSQDAVAAYNEQFF
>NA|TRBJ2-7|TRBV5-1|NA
TGCGCCAGCAGCTCCCAGGAATCCTACGAGCAGTACTTC
CASSSQESYEQYF
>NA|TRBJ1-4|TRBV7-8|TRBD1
TGTGCCAGCAGCCCCCCTACCCCCGGGCAGGGGGGAGAAAAACTGTTTTTT
CASSPPTPGQGGEKLFF
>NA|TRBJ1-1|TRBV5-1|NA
TGCGCCAGCAGGGTACGAGCGCTGAACACTGAAGCTTTCTTT
CASRVRALNTEAFF
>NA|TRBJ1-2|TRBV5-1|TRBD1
TGCGCCAGCAGCTTGGGATCGACAGGGGGCTTTGGCTACACCTTC
CASSLGSTGGFGYTF
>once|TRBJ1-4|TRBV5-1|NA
TGCGCCAGCAGCCCTAGAAAGTTGACCTCAAATGAAAAACTGTTTTTT
CASSPRKLTSNEKLFF
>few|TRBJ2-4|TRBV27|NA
TGTGCCAGCAGCCCCGGGGGAAACATTCAGTACTTC
CASSPGGNIQYF
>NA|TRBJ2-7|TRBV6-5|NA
TGTGCCAGCGGCATCTCCTACGAGCAGTACTTC
CASGISYEQYF
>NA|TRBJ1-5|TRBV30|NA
TGTGCCTGGAGACGAGAGGAGGCCCCCAATCAGCCCCAGCATTTT
CAWRREEAPNQPQHF
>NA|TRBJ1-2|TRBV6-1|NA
TGTGCCAGCAGTGAAAGGGGAGGATATAACTATGGCTACACCTTC
CASSERGGYNYGYTF
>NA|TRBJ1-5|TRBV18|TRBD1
TGTGCCAGCTCACCGACAGGGGGTAACCAGCCCCAGCATTTT
CASSPTGGNQPQHF
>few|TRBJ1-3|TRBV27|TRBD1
TGTGCCAGCAGCATGGGGGCGACAGGGGCGAGGCCCATATATTTT
CASSMGATGARPIYF
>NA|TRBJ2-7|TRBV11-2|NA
TGTGCCAGCAGCTTAGAGGGGGCTAGGACCTACGAGCAGTACTTC
CASSLEGARTYEQYF
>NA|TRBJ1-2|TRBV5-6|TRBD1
TGTGCCAGCATCCTTGACAGGGGGAGTTATTATGGCTACACCTTC
CASILDRGSYYGYTF
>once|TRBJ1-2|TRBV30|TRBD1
TGTGCCTTTAAATTCTTGACAGGGCCCTATGGCTACACCTTC
CAFKFLTGPYGYTF
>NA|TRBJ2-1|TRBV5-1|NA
TGCGCGAGAGCCTGGAACCAGCGGAGCTGGAATGAGCAGTTCTTC
CARAWNQRSWNEQFF
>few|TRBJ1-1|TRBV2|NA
TGTGCCAGCTGCGCAGGGTTCGGGAACACTGAAGCTTTCTTT
CASCAGFGNTEAFF
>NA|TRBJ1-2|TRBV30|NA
TGTGCCTGGAAAGACGGAGGAGCAGGCTACACCTTC
CAWKDGGAGYTF
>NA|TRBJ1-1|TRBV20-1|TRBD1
TGTGGGACAGGCGACACTGAAGCTTTCTTT
CGTGDTEAFF
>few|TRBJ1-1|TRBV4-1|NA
TGCGCCAGCAGCCAAGATGGTCGAGGCGCTGAAGCTTTCTTT
CASSQDGRGAEAFF
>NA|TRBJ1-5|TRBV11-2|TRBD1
TGTGCCAGCAGCGAGGACAGGAATCAGCCCCAGCATTTT
CASSEDRNQPQHF